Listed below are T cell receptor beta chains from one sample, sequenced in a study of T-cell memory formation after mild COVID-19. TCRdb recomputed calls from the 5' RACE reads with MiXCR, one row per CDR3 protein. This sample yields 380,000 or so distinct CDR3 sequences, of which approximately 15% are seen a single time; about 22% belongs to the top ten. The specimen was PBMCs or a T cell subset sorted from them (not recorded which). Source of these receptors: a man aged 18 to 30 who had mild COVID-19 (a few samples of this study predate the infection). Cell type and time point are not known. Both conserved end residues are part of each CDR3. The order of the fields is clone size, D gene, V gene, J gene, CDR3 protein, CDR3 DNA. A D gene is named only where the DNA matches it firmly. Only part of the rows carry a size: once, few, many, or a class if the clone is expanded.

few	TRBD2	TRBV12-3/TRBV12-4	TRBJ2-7	CASSFRLAGVYEQYF	TGTGCCAGCAGTTTTAGGCTAGCGGGGGTCTACGAGCAGTACTTC
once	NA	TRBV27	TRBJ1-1	CASSLRSGGRRTEAFF	TGTGCCAGCAGTTTAAGGTCCGGGGGGCGCAGGACTGAAGCTTTCTTT
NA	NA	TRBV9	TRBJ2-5	CASSVVGVGETQYF	TGTGCCAGCAGCGTAGTAGGGGTAGGGGAGACCCAGTACTTC
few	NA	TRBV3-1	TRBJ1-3	CASSSRKLAGNTIYF	TGTGCCAGCAGCTCCCGAAAATTAGCAGGAAACACCATATATTTT
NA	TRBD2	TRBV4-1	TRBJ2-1	CASSQTSGDYHEQFF	TGCGCCAGCAGCCAAACCAGCGGGGATTACCATGAGCAGTTCTTC
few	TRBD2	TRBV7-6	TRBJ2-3	CASSRRGGLAGRWSTDTQYF	TGTGCCAGCAGCCGACGGGGGGGACTAGCGGGGCGCTGGAGCACAGATACGCAGTATTTT
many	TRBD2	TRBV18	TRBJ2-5	CASSPRRGAEETQYF	TGTGCCAGCTCCCCGAGGCGGGGGGCCGAAGAGACCCAGTACTTC
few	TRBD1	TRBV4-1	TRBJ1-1	CASSQDRGTGQAFF	TGCGCCAGCAGCCAAGATCGGGGGACAGGGCAGGCTTTCTTT
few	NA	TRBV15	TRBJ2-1	CATSREQYNEQFF	TGTGCCACCAGCAGAGAACAGTACAATGAGCAGTTCTTC
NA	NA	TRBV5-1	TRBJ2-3	CASSRDLPRTDTQYF	TGCGCCAGCAGCCGGGATTTACCCCGCACAGATACGCAGTATTTT
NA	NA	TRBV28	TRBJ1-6	CASSSSRLSYNSPLHF	TGTGCCAGCAGTTCCTCCAGGCTCTCCTATAATTCACCCCTCCACTTT
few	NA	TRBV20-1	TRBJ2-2	CGGLAENTGELFF	TGCGGGGGGCTAGCGGAGAACACCGGGGAGCTGTTTTTT
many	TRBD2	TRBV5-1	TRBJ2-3	CASSIAGFTDTQYF	TGCGCCAGCAGCATAGCGGGGTTCACAGATACGCAGTATTTT
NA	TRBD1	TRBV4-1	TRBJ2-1	CASSQDRRTGVLYNEQFF	TGCGCCAGCAGCCAAGACAGGAGGACAGGGGTACTCTACAATGAGCAGTTCTTC
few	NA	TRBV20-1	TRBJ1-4	CSAPLRGKLFF	TGCAGTGCCCCTTTACGGGGAAAACTGTTTTTT
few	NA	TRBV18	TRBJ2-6	CASSPQSSGANVLTF	TGTGCCAGCTCACCCCAGAGCTCTGGGGCCAACGTCCTGACTTTC
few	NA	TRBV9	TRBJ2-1	CASSHPGYNNEQFF	TGTGCCAGCAGCCACCCCGGGTACAACAATGAGCAGTTCTTC
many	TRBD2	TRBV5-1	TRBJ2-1	CASSLKAGGYNEQFF	TGCGCCAGCAGCTTGAAAGCGGGGGGATACAATGAGCAGTTCTTC
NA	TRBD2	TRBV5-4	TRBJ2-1	CASSTRQGTTYNEQFF	TGTGCCAGCAGCACGCGGCAAGGGACTACCTACAATGAGCAGTTCTTC
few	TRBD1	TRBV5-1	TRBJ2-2	CASRRQGEATGELFF	TGCGCCAGCAGACGACAGGGAGAGGCCACCGGGGAGCTGTTTTTT
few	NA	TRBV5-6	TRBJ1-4	CASSQIDRNEKLFF	TGTGCCAGCAGCCAGATCGACAGGAATGAAAAACTGTTTTTT
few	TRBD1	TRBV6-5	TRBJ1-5	CASSDSRDRTYQPQHF	TGTGCCAGCTCCGACTCGAGGGACAGGACCTATCAGCCCCAGCATTTT
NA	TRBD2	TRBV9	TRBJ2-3	CASSVTSGGTSTDTQYF	TGTGCCAGCAGCGTTACCAGCGGGGGGACTAGCACAGATACGCAGTATTTT
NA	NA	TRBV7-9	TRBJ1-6	CASSLAQGWFGYNSPLHF	TGTGCCAGCAGCTTAGCGCAGGGGTGGTTTGGTTATAATTCACCCCTCCACTTT
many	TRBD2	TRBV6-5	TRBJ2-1	CASSSLAGVYNEQFF	TGTGCCAGCAGTTCGCTAGCGGGGGTATACAATGAGCAGTTCTTC
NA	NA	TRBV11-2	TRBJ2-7	CASSPLSRYEQYF	TGTGCCAGCAGCCCCTTATCTCGCTACGAGCAGTACTTC
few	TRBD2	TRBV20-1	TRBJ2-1	CSARGLAGGRFF	TGCAGTGCTAGGGGACTAGCGGGGGGGCGATTCTTC
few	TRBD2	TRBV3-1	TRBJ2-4	CASSASGTANIQYF	TGTGCCAGCAGCGCTAGCGGGACAGCAAACATTCAGTACTTC
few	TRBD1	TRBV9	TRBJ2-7	CASSPGRGQGNEQYF	TGTGCCAGCAGCCCCGGCCGAGGACAGGGAAACGAGCAGTACTTC
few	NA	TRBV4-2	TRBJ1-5	CASSQDGRENQPQHF	TGTGCCAGCAGCCAAGATGGGAGAGAAAATCAGCCCCAGCATTTT
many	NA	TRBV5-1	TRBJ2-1	CASSLDTYNEQFF	TGCGCCAGCAGCTTGGATACTTACAATGAGCAGTTCTTC
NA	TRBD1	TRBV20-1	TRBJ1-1	CSARDLAGQGAAGEAFF	TGCAGTGCTAGAGATCTCGCAGGACAGGGGGCGGCCGGGGAAGCTTTCTTT